This is a list of T cell receptor beta chains from one sample in a study of T cell clones after liver transplantation. TCRdb keeps only in-frame clones here, not all; method: immunoSEQ multiplex PCR. This table has tens of thousands of clones, around four fifths appearing once. The sample consisted of CD4+ T cells from blood, taken approximately 3.5 years after liver transplant. The origin of the receptors is a human patient who received a liver transplant. Some T cells may be provided by the graft donor. Both conserved end residues are part of each CDR3. Some rows have no size entry. The others give once, few or many, or a class for an expanded clone.

clone_size v_call cdr3_aa
. TRBV7-2 CASSSTGGYTEAFF
. TRBV19 CATRGQVNEKLFF
. TRBV10-2 CASSDPAEWVVNEQFF
once TRBV4-2 CASTQPGLAGGGTDTQYF
once TRBV7-9 CASSSASNSGNTIYF
. TRBV19 CASSMLRSRSLDTQYF
once TRBV5-4 CASSLAQGPYEQYF
. TRBV19 CASSPTSGYEQYF
. TRBV9 CASSVSAGGDDTEAFF
. TRBV2 CASSEEEKLFF
few TRBV6-1 CASSEFYEQYF
few TRBV4-1 CASSQDGFGTTNYGYTF
once TRBV27 CASSSLTLTRGANVLTF
medium-sized TRBV2 CASLLGGAEGYGYTF
. TRBV30 CAWSVQQNTEAFF
. TRBV18 CASSGRIPGEADTQYF
few TRBV4-1 CASSKWDRSRTGANVLTF
few TRBV5-1 CASSYGAGDRVSF
. TRBV6-5 CASRKTSGIYEQYF
. TRBV5-1 CASSLGGGNTEAFF
. TRBV7-8 CASSLGRRGNTEAFF
. TRBV11-2 CASSFGLAGVGEQYF
. TRBV28 CASSLAAGGRGYTF
few TRBV27 CASNYRGPEVLPYEQYF
. TRBV28 CASRAELAYNEQFF
. TRBV4-3 CASSQGFGTNVYNEQFF
. TRBV29-1 CSVEDLGTGSGGNTIYF
. TRBV14 CASSQGHSGNTIYF
. TRBV5-1 CASSPPINRGTEAFF
once TRBV11-2 CASRQIRTGDRGYEQYF
. TRBV30 CAWSGAGEDTQYF
. TRBV28 CASSPSGTSSYNEQFF
. TRBV6-5 CASSLGQPDTQYF
. TRBV5-1 CASSPKAGQDYEQYF
. TRBV28 CASTDLRYGYTF
medium-sized TRBV19 CASSIQLAGGRNEQYF
. TRBV18 CASSQIQGVGQPQHF
. TRBV4-1 CASSHPGPVRNEQFF
once TRBV10-1 CASSDGGLNTEAFF
. TRBV2 CATSGQSNQPQHF
few TRBV11-2 CASSPRQRDTEAFF
. TRBV5-1 CASSLVSGYEQYF
. TRBV6-1 CASSEGAENEKLFF
. TRBV7-2 CASSLIPNSGANVLTF
. TRBV5-1 CASRLMGGNYNEQFF
once TRBV27 CASSPRWGANTDTQYF
. TRBV27 CASSSFLGGSYNEQFF
. TRBV7-9 CASSLGLAGVGQETQYF
. TRBV6-6 CASSGGGVTQYF
. TRBV4-2 CASGKAGGPSGELFF
. TRBV7-2 CASSLRSGSAPDTQYF
. TRBV7-2 CASSSYLTLHNEQFF
. TRBV7-3 CASSSGTGTRGYTF